This entry lists 4 T cell receptor beta chains sequenced from one sample in a study of OX40 agonist ivuxolimab in advanced cancers. The protocol was immunoSEQ multiplex PCR, while the TCRdb copy is restricted to in-frame clones and leaves out a portion. The sample holds 60,000 to 85,000 clones, 85% to 90% seen once. Here the sequenced sample was CD4+ or CD8+ T cells sorted from blood, taken in a trial of the OX40 agonist ivuxolimab. The source of these receptors is an adult with an advanced solid tumor such as melanoma, head and neck, liver or kidney cancer.

V gene TRBV4-1 combines with J gene TRBJ1-1, with D perhaps TRBD1 (5 bases). The V end was cut by 2 bases, the J end by 5 bases, with 21 bases between. Germline CDR1 MGHRA, CDR2 YSYEKL. This CDR3 is 17 amino acids long. Written as DNA, the CDR3 is TGCGCCAGCAGCCAACCCGGGGTGGGGGAAAGGCAGACTGAAGCTTTCTTT. The encoded protein is CASSQPGVGERQTEAFF.

The chain uses TRBV5-1 and TRBJ2-7; 9 bases line up with TRBD1. The CDR3 contains 15 residues. V shed 4 bases and J 5 bases; nucleotides not matched to a gene: 10. Germline V gives CDR1 SGHRS, CDR2 YFSETQ. CDR3 coding DNA: TGCGCCAGCAGCCAAGCGGGACAGGGTCTTAACGAGCAGTACTTC. Translating gives CASSQAGQGLNEQYF.

The rearrangement links TRBV18 to TRBJ1-2; no firm D call. CDR1 is KGHSH, CDR2 LQKENI, per germline. The CDR3 loop spans 14 amino acids. Trimming stripped 0 bases from V and 2 bases from J, with 7 bases between. The CDR3 here is CASSPPTGNYGYTF. Here the CDR3 DNA reads TGTGCCAGCTCACCACCGACGGGAAACTATGGCTACACCTTC.

The gene calls are TRBV7-9 and TRBJ1-2, with D hard to call. The CDR3 contains 15 residues. Trimming pared 3 bases from V and 0 bases from J, leaving 11 bases between. Germline CDR1 and CDR2: SEHNR and FQNEAQ (reference sequence). This CDR3 reads CASSFLGATNYGYTF. The CDR3 region has the DNA TGTGCCAGCAGCTTTCTGGGTGCGACTAACTATGGCTACACCTTC.